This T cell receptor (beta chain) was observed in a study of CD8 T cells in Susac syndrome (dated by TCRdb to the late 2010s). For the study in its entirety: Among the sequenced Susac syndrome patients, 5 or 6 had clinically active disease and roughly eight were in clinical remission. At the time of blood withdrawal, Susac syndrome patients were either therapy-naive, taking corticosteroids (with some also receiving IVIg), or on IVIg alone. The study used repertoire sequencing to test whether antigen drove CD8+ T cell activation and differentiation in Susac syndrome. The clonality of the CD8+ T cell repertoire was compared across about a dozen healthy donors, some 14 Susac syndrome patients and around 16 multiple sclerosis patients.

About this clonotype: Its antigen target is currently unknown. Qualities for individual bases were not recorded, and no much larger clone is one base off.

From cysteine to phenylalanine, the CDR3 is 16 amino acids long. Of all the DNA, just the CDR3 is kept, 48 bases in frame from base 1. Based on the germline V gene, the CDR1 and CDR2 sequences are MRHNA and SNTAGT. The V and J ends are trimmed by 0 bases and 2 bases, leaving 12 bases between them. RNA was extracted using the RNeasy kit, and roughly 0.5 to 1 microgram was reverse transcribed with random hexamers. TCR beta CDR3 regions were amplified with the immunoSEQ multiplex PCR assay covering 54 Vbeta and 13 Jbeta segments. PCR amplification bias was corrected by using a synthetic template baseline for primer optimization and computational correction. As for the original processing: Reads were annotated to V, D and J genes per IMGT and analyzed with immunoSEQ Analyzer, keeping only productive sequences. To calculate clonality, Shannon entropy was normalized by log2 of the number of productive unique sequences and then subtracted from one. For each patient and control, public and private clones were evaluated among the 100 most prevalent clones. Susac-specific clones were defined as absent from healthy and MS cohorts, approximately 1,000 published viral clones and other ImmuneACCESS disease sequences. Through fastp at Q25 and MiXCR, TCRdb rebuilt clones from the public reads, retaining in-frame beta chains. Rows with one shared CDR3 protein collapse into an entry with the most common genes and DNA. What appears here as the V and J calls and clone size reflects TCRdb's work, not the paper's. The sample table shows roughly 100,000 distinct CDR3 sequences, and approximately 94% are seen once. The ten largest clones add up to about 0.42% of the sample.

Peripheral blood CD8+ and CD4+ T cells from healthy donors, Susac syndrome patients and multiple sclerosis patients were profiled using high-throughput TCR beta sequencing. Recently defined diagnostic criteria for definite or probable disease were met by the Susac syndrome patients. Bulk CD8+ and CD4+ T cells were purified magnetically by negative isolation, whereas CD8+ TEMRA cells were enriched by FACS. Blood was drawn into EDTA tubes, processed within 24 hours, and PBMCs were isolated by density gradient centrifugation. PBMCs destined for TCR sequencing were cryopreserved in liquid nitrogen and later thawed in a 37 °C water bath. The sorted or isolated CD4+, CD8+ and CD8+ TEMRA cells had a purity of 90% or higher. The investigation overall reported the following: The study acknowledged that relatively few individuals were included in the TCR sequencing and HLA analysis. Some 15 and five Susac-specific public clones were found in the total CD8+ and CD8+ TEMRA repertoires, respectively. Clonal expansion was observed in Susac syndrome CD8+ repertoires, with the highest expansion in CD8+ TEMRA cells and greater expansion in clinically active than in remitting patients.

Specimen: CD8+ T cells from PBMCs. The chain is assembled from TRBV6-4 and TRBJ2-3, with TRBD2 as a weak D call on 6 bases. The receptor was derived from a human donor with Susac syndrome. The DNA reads TGTGCCAGCAGTGACTCACGGCGGGGAGACACAGATACGCAGTATTTT. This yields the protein CASSDSRRGDTDTQYF.